Following are 30 T cell receptor beta chains from one sample sequenced in a study of cytomegalovirus exposure and HLA in healthy donors. PCR used 60 Vbeta primers and 13 Jbeta primers. Only in-frame clones appear in the TCRdb table, and some are missing; sequencing was by immunoSEQ multiplex PCR. Among around 220,000 clones, around 83% were seen once, and the ten largest hold approximately 1.4%. The material sequenced was PBMCs. Receptors were obtained from a girl aged 10 to 17 in good health and CMV-seronegative.

The genes are TRBV4-2 and TRBJ2-3, with TRBD2 identical over 8 bases. CDR3 length: 20 residues. Losses at the gene ends were 7 bases for V and 3 bases for J; bases not matched to a gene: 24. CDR1 and CDR2 from the germline V gene are LGHNA and YNFKEQ. The CDR3 DNA reads as TGTGCCAGCACCCTCCACCGGGGGGGCAGCGGGAGCCCCGGGACAGATACGCAGTATTTT. Translated: CASTLHRGGSGSPGTDTQYF.

V usage is TRBV18 and J usage is TRBJ2-1; 7 bases line up with TRBD1. This CDR3 is built from 17 residues. Looked up from germline, CDR1 is KGHSH and CDR2 is LQKENI. V trimming: 6 bases; J trimming: 0 bases; junction bases outside the gene matches: 11. The CDR3 DNA is TGTGCCAGCTCTCCTACTCCAGGGGGAGTCTCCTACAATGAGCAGTTCTTC. Translation: CASSPTPGGVSYNEQFF.

The chain is built from TRBV28 and TRBJ1-1; D may be TRBD1 (6 bases). The germline V gene has CDR1 MDHEN and CDR2 SYDVKM. CDR3 length equals 14 residues. Trimming removed 4 bases at V and 5 bases at J, with 14 bases between. The CDR3 region is CASSSPGAQTEAFF. The CDR3 DNA reads as TGTGCCAGCAGTTCCCCAGGGGCGCAGACTGAAGCTTTCTTT.

The V gene is TRBV5-1, the J gene TRBJ2-7; 7 positions agree with TRBD1. The CDR3 has 15 amino acids. Germline trimming cut 0 bases from V and 5 bases from J; bases unmatched to any gene: 8. The germline CDR1 and CDR2 sequences are SGHRS and YFSETQ. CDR3 sequence (DNA): TGCGCCAGCAGCTTGGGACAGGGACGGGTTCACGAGCAGTACTTC. Its protein product is CASSLGQGRVHEQYF.

This clone showed up just once. The rearrangement joins TRBV5-1 to TRBJ2-3, with D perhaps TRBD1 (6 bases). This CDR3 has 13 residues. Per germline, CDR1 SGHRS and CDR2 YFSETQ. V lost 3 bases and J lost 2, with 7 bases in between. The CDR3 bases are TGCGCCAGCAGCTGGGACAACACAGATACGCAGTATTTT. Translation gives CASSWDNTDTQYF.

J is TRBJ1-4 and V is TRBV29-1; tentative D call: TRBD1 (6 bases). CDR3 length: 12 amino acids. CDR1 is SQVTM, CDR2 ANQGSEA, per germline. Trimming left V 7 bases short and J 8 bases short, with 14 bases between. CDR3 loop: CSGMRGREKLFF. In DNA, the CDR3 is TGCAGCGGAATGCGGGGGCGGGAAAAACTGTTTTTT.

The chain uses TRBV5-4 and TRBJ1-1, with D unclear. V lost 7 bases to trimming and J lost 0 bases, with 13 bases between them. CDR3 length: 14 amino acids. Germline CDR1 is SGHNT and CDR2 is YYREEE (reference sequence). The CDR3, as DNA: TGTGCCAGCCGCCGAGTCGGTATGAACACTGAAGCTTTCTTT. This sequence encodes CASRRVGMNTEAFF.

The chain combines TRBV19 with TRBJ1-1; 10 bases are a match to TRBD1. Trimming cost V 6 bases and J 11 bases; bases outside gene matches: 12. CDR1 and CDR2 (germline): LNHDA, SQIVND (reference sequence). The CDR3 is made up of 14 amino acids. In DNA, the CDR3 is TGTGCCAGTAGCGATTCATCGGGACAGGGGATGGCTTTCTTT. As protein: CASSDSSGQGMAFF. Variable domain in full (rest from reference TRBV19 and TRBJ1-1): DGGITQSPKYLFRKEGQNVTLSCEQNLNHDAMYWYRQDPGQGLRLIYYSQIVNDFQKGDIAEGYSVSREKKESFPLTVTSAQKNPTAFYLCASSDSSGQGMAFFGQGTRLTVV.

The V and J genes are TRBV6-4 and TRBJ2-4; 12 bases map to TRBD1. CDR1 and CDR2 (germline): MRHNA, SNTAGT. The ends lost 3 bases at V and 7 bases at J; junction bases unmatched: 1. CDR3 size: 14 residues. The CDR3: CASSDGTGGNIQYF. Written as DNA, the CDR3 is TGTGCCAGCAGTGATGGGACAGGGGGCAACATTCAGTACTTC.

The chain employs TRBV5-5 and TRBJ1-6; tentative D call: TRBD1 (5 bases). Germline V gene lookup returns CDR1 SGHKS and CDR2 YYEKEE (reference sequence). V was pared by 1 base and J by 10 bases, with 12 bases between. The CDR3 totals 14 residues. The CDR3: CASSLRGYSSPLHF. The DNA of the CDR3 is TGTGCCAGCAGCTTGAGGGGATATTCATCACCCCTCCACTTT.

V usage is TRBV4-1 and J usage is TRBJ2-1, with TRBD1 identical over 9 bases. The germline V gene encodes CDR1 MGHRA and CDR2 YSYEKL. The CDR3 runs 17 residues. V shed 6 bases, J shed 7 bases, and the junction held 16 bases outside the gene matches. The CDR3 spells CASRRGTGLDRGNEQFF. In nucleotides, the CDR3 is TGCGCCAGCAGAAGGGGGACAGGGCTCGATAGAGGAAATGAGCAGTTCTTC.

The chain recombines TRBV27 with TRBJ2-7; tentatively, D is TRBD2 (6 bases). CDR3 length: 14 amino acids. Per the germline V gene, CDR1 is MNHEY and CDR2 is SMNVEV (reference sequence). V lost 2 bases and J 3 bases, leaving 11 bases between the germline ends. In nucleotides, the CDR3 is TGTGCCAGCAGTTTAAAGAGGAGGGACTACGAGCAGTACTTC. It encodes CASSLKRRDYEQYF.

V gene TRBV19 combines with J gene TRBJ1-4; 9 bases are a match to TRBD1. Trimming at V came to 5 bases and at J to 8 bases, leaving 9 bases not matched to a gene. Germline-derived CDR1 and CDR2 are LNHDA and SQIVND (reference sequence). The CDR3 has 15 amino acids. CDR3 sequence: CASSVRTGAREKLFF. The CDR3 nucleotides are TGTGCCAGTAGTGTGAGGACAGGGGCGCGGGAAAAACTGTTTTTT.

This chain links TRBV5-8 with TRBJ2-1; 8 bases fit TRBD2. The CDR3 has 15 amino acids. V lost 6 bases to trimming and J lost 2 bases; unmatched junction nucleotides: 7. Per germline, CDR1 SGHTS and CDR2 YDEGEE. CDR3 loop: CASTQAGATYNEQFF. The CDR3 nucleotides are TGTGCCAGCACCCAAGCGGGGGCGACCTACAATGAGCAGTTCTTC.

This chain connects TRBV6-6 to TRBJ1-2; D not resolved. The germline V and J ends were trimmed by 6 bases and 2 bases, with 19 bases remaining between them. Per the germline V gene, CDR1 is MNHNY and CDR2 is SVGAGI (reference sequence). This CDR3 contains 16 residues. This CDR3 is CASSRTQNAGNYGYTF. The CDR3 bases are TGTGCCAGCAGCAGGACCCAGAACGCGGGGAACTATGGCTACACCTTC.

The chain carries TRBV5-1 and TRBJ2-7, with D possibly TRBD2 on 5 matching bases. The CDR3 totals 15 residues. V was trimmed by 0 bases and J by 6 bases, leaving 16 bases between them. Germline CDR1 is SGHRS and CDR2 is YFSETQ. The CDR3 sequence is CASSLDDGELGEQYF. CDR3 coding DNA: TGCGCCAGCAGCTTGGACGATGGGGAGTTAGGCGAGCAGTACTTC.

The CDR3 spells CASSWTSAGTDTQYF. CDR3 bases: TGTGCCAGCAGCTGGACATCGGCAGGAACAGATACGCAGTATTTT. The chain carries TRBV7-9 and TRBJ2-3; possibly TRBD1 for D (5 bases). With 4 bases removed from V and 3 bases from J, the gap between germline ends came to 14 bases. Germline V gene lookup returns CDR1 SEHNR and CDR2 FQNEAQ (reference sequence). CDR3 length: 15 amino acids.

This clone was detected only once. The J gene is TRBJ2-3, the V gene TRBV6-1, with D perhaps TRBD2 (6 bases). The length of the CDR3 is 15 residues. Germline CDR1 and CDR2: MNHNS and SASEGT. The ends were cut back, 6 bases at V and 1 base at J, with 14 bases in the middle. The CDR3 DNA reads TGTGCCAGCAGGGCGGGGAGCCAACGCACAGATACGCAGTATTTT. Protein product: CASRAGSQRTDTQYF.

This sequence joins TRBV11-2 and TRBJ2-3; 7 nucleotides match TRBD2. The CDR3 is made up of 13 amino acids. With 4 bases clipped from V and 4 bases from J, the junction kept 2 bases outside the gene matches. CDR1 is SGHAT and CDR2 is FQNNGV in the germline V gene. The CDR3 loop is CASSSAGSDTQYF. CDR3 nucleotides: TGTGCCAGCAGCTCAGCGGGGTCAGATACGCAGTATTTT.

The chain carries TRBV11-2 and TRBJ2-2, with TRBD2 matching 8 bases. This CDR3 contains 15 residues. CDR1 is SGHAT, CDR2 FQNNGV, per germline. V was pared by 5 bases and J by 6 bases, with 8 bases of the junction left unmatched. CDR3 nucleotide sequence: TGTGCCAGCAGCGGAAGCGGGGGAAGGCCCGGGGAGCTGTTTTTT. Protein sequence: CASSGSGGRPGELFF.

This CDR3 reads CASSAFGAGQGVGEQYF. The CDR3 coding sequence is TGTGCCAGCTCCGCGTTCGGGGCAGGACAGGGGGTAGGCGAGCAGTACTTC. The genes are TRBV18 and TRBJ2-7; 10 bases are shared with TRBD1. This CDR3 is built from 17 residues. CDR1 and CDR2 (germline): KGHSH, LQKENI. With 6 bases clipped from V and 6 bases from J, the junction kept 17 bases outside the gene matches. Looking up the rest from reference TRBV18 and TRBJ2-7 gives the full variable domain: NAGVMQNPRHLVRRRGQEARLRCSPMKGHSHVYWYRQLPEEGLKFMVYLQKENIIDESGMPKERFSAEFPKEGPSILRIQQVVRGDSAAYFCASSAFGAGQGVGEQYFGPGTRLTVT.

The chain uses TRBV28 and TRBJ2-3; TRBD2 might be the D (6 bases). V gave up 8 bases and J gave up 0 bases, with 24 bases separating them. The V gene's germline CDR1 is MDHEN and CDR2 SYDVKM. This CDR3 region has 18 residues. The CDR3 nucleotides read TGTGCCAGCTCATACAATAGGGACCCCCGGGAGAGCACAGATACGCAGTATTTT. Protein product: CASSYNRDPRESTDTQYF.

This chain links TRBV7-9 with TRBJ2-7, with 8 nucleotides matching TRBD2. The CDR3 runs to 14 residues. Germline V gives CDR1 SEHNR, CDR2 FQNEAQ (reference sequence). V was clipped by 3 bases and J by 3 bases; unmatched bases: 4. The CDR3 sequence is CASSLYGRDYEQYF. CDR3 DNA sequence: TGTGCCAGCAGCTTGTACGGGAGGGACTACGAGCAGTACTTC.

The chain combines TRBV19 with TRBJ1-6; 8 nucleotides line up with TRBD1. J lost 5 bases, V lost 8 bases, and 20 bases had no gene match. The CDR3 has 19 amino acids. Germline assignment: CDR1 LNHDA and CDR2 SQIVND (reference sequence). The CDR3 spells CASFNGQGKARFHNSPLHF. The CDR3 DNA reads as TGTGCCAGTTTCAACGGACAGGGTAAGGCTAGATTCCATAATTCACCCCTCCACTTT.

The chain is built from TRBV5-4 and TRBJ1-2, with 9 bases matching TRBD1. The junction had 14 bases not matched to a gene; V was cut back by 4 bases and J by 4 bases. From germline, CDR1 is SGHNT and CDR2 YYREEE (reference sequence). This CDR3 is built from 17 residues. The CDR3 region is CASSLGTGLGESYGYTF. The CDR3 DNA reads as TGTGCCAGCAGCCTAGGGACAGGGCTTGGAGAAAGCTATGGCTACACCTTC.

The gene calls are TRBV28 and TRBJ1-5; no firm D call. V was trimmed by 7 bases and J by 2 bases, leaving 9 bases between them. Germline V gives CDR1 MDHEN, CDR2 SYDVKM. This CDR3 spans 13 amino acids. The CDR3 region has the DNA TGTGCCAGCAACCGGGATCGCAATCAGCCCCAGCATTTT. This gives the protein CASNRDRNQPQHF.

CDR3 loop: CASSQDNPPGNPSQLAKNIQYF. CDR3 coding DNA: TGTGCCAGCAGCCAAGATAACCCCCCGGGTAACCCTAGCCAACTAGCCAAAAACATTCAGTACTTC. V and J are TRBV4-2 and TRBJ2-4; TRBD2 might be the D (5 bases). The CDR3 is 22 residues long. V was shortened by 0 bases and J by 0 bases, with 27 bases between the two germline ends. Per the germline V gene, CDR1 is LGHNA and CDR2 is YNFKEQ.

CDR3 loop: CAWSIGGRGEQYF. The CDR3 bases are TGTGCCTGGAGTATCGGCGGGAGGGGCGAGCAGTACTTC. The J gene is TRBJ2-7, the V gene TRBV30; 9 positions match TRBD2. CDR1 is GTSNPN and CDR2 is SVGIG in the germline V gene (reference sequence). The CDR3 spans 13 residues. Trimming cost V 2 bases and J 6 bases; bases outside gene matches: 5.

V is TRBV4-3 and J is TRBJ2-3, with a possible D match to TRBD2 (6 bases). Germline CDR1 and CDR2: LGHNA and YSLEER. Trimming cost V 1 base and J 4 bases, with 15 bases left between them. The CDR3 sequence is 16 residues long. The CDR3 reads CASSQGLGGFADTQYF. CDR3 in DNA: TGCGCCAGCAGCCAAGGTCTGGGAGGTTTCGCAGATACGCAGTATTTT.

This clone was seen more than once but under ten times. This sequence joins TRBV5-1 and TRBJ1-1; D may be TRBD1 (5 bases). CDR1 and CDR2 (germline): SGHRS, YFSETQ. This CDR3 contains 14 residues. The V gene lost 1 base and the J gene lost 3 bases, with 10 bases spanning the gap. Here the CDR3 reads CASSLQGRDTEAFF. CDR3 in DNA: TGCGCCAGCAGCTTGCAGGGTCGGGACACTGAAGCTTTCTTT. Drawing the rest from reference TRBV5-1 and TRBJ1-1, the complete variable domain is KAGVTQTPRYLIKTRGQQVTLSCSPISGHRSVSWYQQTPGQGLQFLFEYFSETQRNKGNFPGRFSGRQFSNSRSEMNVSTLELGDSALYLCASSLQGRDTEAFFGQGTRLTVV.